This TCR beta chain stems from a study of blood T cell repertoires in COVID-19. About the study: Whether acute or convalescent, the COVID-19 samples came from the United States, Italy and Spain. The analysed material was cDNA or gDNA that came from T cells, B-cell-depleted T cells, or PBMCs.

Methods used by the authors: Using reference gene primer amplification, nucleated cell counts were estimated. Sequenced by immunoSEQ multiplex PCR; TCRdb stores in-frame clones only, minus some. V, J and clone size reflect that table, while D and trimming were determined from the DNA. The data show more than 85,000 clones, around 82% seen once. CDR1 is SNHLY, CDR2 FYNNEI, per germline. J was trimmed by 4 bases and V by 8 bases; bases with no gene match: 13. CDR3 length: 16 amino acids. The chain uses TRBV2 and TRBJ2-5; 10 positions agree with TRBD1. The receptor was isolated from a human donor in a cohort sampled during active or convalescent COVID-19. Source material: peripheral blood. CDR3 residues: CASGTGVNANAETQYF. As DNA, the CDR3 is TGTGCCAGCGGGACAGGGGTTAACGCGAATGCAGAGACCCAGTACTTC.